Listed here are 3 T cell receptor beta chains from one sample, sequenced in a study of blood T cell repertoires in COVID-19. The repertoire was sequenced with immunoSEQ multiplex PCR; TCRdb's copy has only in-frame clones and lacks some. The data show 300,000 to 350,000 clones, more than 75% seen once. The material sequenced was PBMCs or T cells enriched from blood (not recorded which). The source of these receptors is a woman in her twenties or thirties who had recovered from COVID-19.

As concerns this clone: Other DNA sequences in this sample translate to the same CDR3. The V gene is TRBV30, the J gene TRBJ1-1; 8 bases line up with TRBD1. V lost 3 bases and J lost 1; bases outside the gene matches: 4. Germline CDR1 and CDR2: GTSNPN and SVGIG (reference sequence). The CDR3 totals 14 residues. The CDR3 sequence is CAWRGDRGNTEAFF. CDR3 DNA sequence: TGTGCCTGGAGGGGCGACAGGGGGAACACTGAAGCTTTCTTT. The variable domain in full, completed from reference TRBV30 and TRBJ1-1, reads SQTIHQWPATLVQPVGSPLSLECTVEGTSNPNLYWYRQAAGRGLQLLFYSVGIGQISSEVPQNLSASRPQDRQFILSSKKLLLSDSGFYLCAWRGDRGNTEAFFGQGTRLTVV.

This chain links TRBV5-4 with TRBJ2-5; possible D gene TRBD1, 5 bases. CDR3 length: 15 amino acids. Germline CDR1 reads SGHNT; CDR2 reads YYREEE (reference sequence). V was shortened by 4 bases and J by 5 bases, with 18 bases between the two germline ends. The CDR3 loop is CASSTDSLIAETQYF. Written as DNA, the CDR3 is TGTGCCAGCAGCACCGACAGTCTGATTGCCGAGACCCAGTACTTC.

V usage is TRBV18 and J usage is TRBJ1-6; 10 bases agree with TRBD1. The J segment lost 4 bases and the V segment lost 5 bases, leaving 2 bases of the junction unmatched. Germline CDR1 reads KGHSH; CDR2 reads LQKENI. The CDR3 length is 15 residues. The CDR3 here is CASSGQGEYNSPLHF. The CDR3 nucleotides read TGTGCCAGCTCAGGACAGGGGGAATATAATTCACCCCTCCACTTT.